These 28 T cell receptor beta chains originate from one sample sequenced in a study of T cell responses to AZD1222 COVID-19 vaccine. Some clones are missing from TCRdb's copy, which holds only in-frame ones; the method was immunoSEQ multiplex PCR. This table holds approximately 150,000 clones, 91% found once. The sample in question was peripheral blood, obtained on day 0 of AZD1222 vaccination. Every receptor here comes from an adult in good health.

This chain connects TRBV28 to TRBJ1-1, with D possibly matching TRBD1 (5 bases). This CDR3 contains 16 residues. Germline CDR1 and CDR2: MDHEN and SYDVKM. V shed 4 bases and J shed 1 base, with 16 bases lying between them. The CDR3 loop is CASSSPGVTANTEAFF. The CDR3 nucleotides read TGTGCCAGCAGTTCCCCTGGTGTGACAGCGAACACTGAAGCTTTCTTT.

This rearrangement joins TRBV21-1 to TRBJ1-2; TRBD1, the D gene given by the table, was not confirmed from the DNA. TRBV21-1 is a pseudogene locus. The CDR3 is 15 residues long. DNA of the CDR3: TGTGCCAGCAGCTGTCGACAGGGGAAGAACTATGGCTACACCTTC. Amino acid sequence: CASSCRQGKNYGYTF.

This chain links TRBV27 with TRBJ1-5, with 7 positions matching TRBD1. After removal of 6 bases from V and 1 base from J, the junction contained 3 bases not matched to a gene. CDR3 size: 14 residues. From germline, CDR1 is MNHEY and CDR2 SMNVEV (reference sequence). CDR3 coding DNA: TGTGCCAGCAGACCGACAGGGAGCAATCAGCCCCAGCATTTT. Encoded protein: CASRPTGSNQPQHF.

The J gene is TRBJ2-7, the V gene TRBV11-2, with a weak D call TRBD2 (7 bases). The V end was cut by 5 bases, the J end by 2 bases, with 25 bases between. CDR1 and CDR2 (germline): SGHAT, FQNNGV. This CDR3 comprises 18 residues. The CDR3, as DNA: TGTGCCAGCAGCCCTATTGATCGAATGAGGGGGAGGGCCTACGAGCAGTACTTC. Its translation: CASSPIDRMRGRAYEQYF.

This chain uses TRBV19 with TRBJ2-5, with D unresolved. The CDR3 consists of 12 residues. CDR1 and CDR2 from the germline V gene are LNHDA and SQIVND (reference sequence). Trimming removed 8 bases from V and 1 base from J, with 8 bases in between. CDR3 bases: TGTGCCAGTGGCAGGCCCCAAGAGACCCAGTACTTC. Encoded protein: CASGRPQETQYF.

This chain uses TRBV6-2 or TRBV6-3 with TRBJ2-7, with D hard to call. Trimming removed 6 bases at V and 1 base at J, with 4 bases between. Germline V gene lookup returns CDR1 MNHEY and CDR2 SVGEGT. The length of the CDR3 is 11 residues. The DNA for the CDR3 is TGTGCCAGCAGCCCTTCCTACGAGCAGTACTTC. It codes for CASSPSYEQYF.

The chain couples TRBV28 to TRBJ1-5; D ambiguous. Germline V gene lookup returns CDR1 MDHEN and CDR2 SYDVKM. V gave up 3 bases and J gave up 2 bases, with 11 bases separating them. The CDR3 totals 15 residues. The CDR3 sequence is CASSLPRLGNQPQHF. The CDR3 nucleotides are TGTGCCAGCAGTTTGCCGAGATTAGGCAATCAGCCCCAGCATTTT.

A single count supports this clone. The chain employs TRBV6-5 and TRBJ2-5; 7 bases match TRBD2. The V and J ends lost 4 bases and 2 bases, in that order; junction bases with no gene match: 4. The CDR3 is 14 residues long. Germline V gene lookup returns CDR1 MNHEY and CDR2 SVGAGI. CDR3 in DNA: TGTGCCAGCAGTTCTTGGACTAGTCAAGAGACCCAGTACTTC. It is translated as CASSSWTSQETQYF.

This chain links TRBV7-2 with TRBJ2-2; TRBD2 matches at 13 bases. The CDR3 consists of 16 residues. V lost 6 bases to trimming and J lost 6 bases; unmatched junction nucleotides: 7. The V gene's germline CDR1 is SGHTA and CDR2 FQGNSA. The CDR3, as DNA: TGTGCCAGCAGGGACGGACTAGCGGGAGCTTCCGGGGAGCTGTTTTTT. This translates into CASRDGLAGASGELFF.

CDR3 coding DNA: TGTGCCAGCAGTTCCGGCCCCCATCACGAGCAGTACTTC. Residues: CASSSGPHHEQYF. The chain has TRBV12-3 or TRBV12-4 and TRBJ2-7; D ambiguous. V was pared by 4 bases and J by 5 bases, with 12 bases between. The CDR3 covers 13 residues.

The V gene is TRBV7-8, the J gene TRBJ1-1, with D possibly TRBD1 on 6 matching bases. The CDR3 has 15 amino acids. The germline V gene encodes CDR1 SGHVS and CDR2 FQNEAQ. V dropped 4 bases and J dropped 0 bases, with 12 bases sitting between them. The CDR3 loop is CASSSTGFMNTEAFF. CDR3 sequence (DNA): TGTGCCAGCAGCTCAACAGGGTTTATGAACACTGAAGCTTTCTTT.

The chain is built from TRBV6-1 and TRBJ2-3; no reliable D call. Trimming removed 5 bases at V and 5 bases at J, with 8 bases between. This CDR3 region has 12 residues. Germline CDR1 is MNHNS and CDR2 is SASEGT. The CDR3 is CASSKDRDTQYF. The CDR3 bases are TGTGCCAGCAGTAAGGATCGAGATACGCAGTATTTT.

The J gene is TRBJ2-3, the V gene TRBV7-6; 14 bases line up with TRBD2. Germline lookup yields CDR1 SGHVS and CDR2 FNYEAQ. The trim removed 5 bases at V and 2 bases at J, leaving 15 bases unmatched. The CDR3 covers 20 residues. CDR3 DNA: TGTGCCAGCAGCCCAGGACTAGCGGGAGGTTTCGGACCAAACACAGATACGCAGTATTTT. Its protein is CASSPGLAGGFGPNTDTQYF.

J is TRBJ2-1 and V is TRBV4-1; possibly TRBD1 for D (5 bases). The CDR3 runs 13 residues. Trimming pared 5 bases from V and 7 bases from J, leaving 12 bases between. CDR1 and CDR2 (germline): MGHRA, YSYEKL. CDR3 nucleotides: TGCGCCAGCAGCTCGGACACAACTAATGAGCAGTTCTTC. Translation: CASSSDTTNEQFF.

The chain carries TRBV4-1 and TRBJ2-7, with D perhaps TRBD1 or TRBD2 (7 bases each). Germline CDR1 is MGHRA and CDR2 is YSYEKL. The CDR3 extends over 19 amino acids. Trimming removed 0 bases from V and 6 bases from J, with 27 bases in between. CDR3 loop: CASSQDIERDRTWSGEQYF. DNA for the CDR3: TGCGCCAGCAGCCAAGATATTGAGCGGGACAGAACTTGGAGTGGCGAGCAGTACTTC.

The chain combines TRBV6-2 or TRBV6-3 with TRBJ1-2; 9 bases align to TRBD1. This CDR3 is 16 amino acids long. CDR1 and CDR2 (germline): MNHEY, SVGEGT. Losses at the gene ends were 2 bases for V and 5 bases for J; bases not matched to a gene: 9. This CDR3 reads CASSYPSQGAKYGYTF. The CDR3 DNA follows: TGTGCCAGCAGTTACCCCTCACAGGGGGCGAAATATGGCTACACCTTC.

The rearrangement joins TRBV6-2 or TRBV6-3 to TRBJ2-7, with 7 nucleotides matching TRBD1. V was clipped by 4 bases and J by 6 bases; unmatched bases: 9. Germline CDR1 reads MNHEY; CDR2 reads SVGEGT. CDR3 length: 14 amino acids. The CDR3 region is CASSSSRDSSEQYF. In DNA, the CDR3 is TGTGCCAGCAGTTCTTCCAGGGACAGTAGCGAGCAGTACTTC.

The V and J genes are TRBV5-4 and TRBJ1-1; 7 bases fit TRBD1. The length of the CDR3 is 16 residues. Germline V gives CDR1 SGHNT, CDR2 YYREEE (reference sequence). V was clipped by 4 bases and J by 8 bases; unmatched bases: 17. The CDR3 DNA reads TGTGCCAGCAGCCAGGGGGGGTGGCTGGGTCCATCCGAAGCTTTCTTT. Translating gives CASSQGGWLGPSEAFF.

This clone was seen once. The rearrangement uses TRBV13 and TRBJ1-2; D is possibly TRBD1 (5 bases). Germline V gives CDR1 PRHDT, CDR2 FYEKMQ (reference sequence). The germline V and J ends were trimmed by 2 bases and 6 bases, with 16 bases remaining between them. There are 15 residues in the CDR3. In DNA, the CDR3 is TGTGCCAGCAGCTTAAGCAGGGCCCCTGTTGATGGCTACACCTTC. It codes for CASSLSRAPVDGYTF.

This clone was counted between two and nine times. The chain carries TRBV28 and TRBJ1-2; 10 positions match TRBD1. The CDR3 covers 16 residues. Germline CDR1 is MDHEN and CDR2 is SYDVKM. The V segment lost 8 bases and the J segment 5 bases; nucleotides outside the gene matches: 14. This CDR3 is CASGSPGQGTFYGYTF. CDR3 in DNA: TGTGCCAGCGGGTCGCCGGGACAGGGGACTTTTTATGGCTACACCTTC.

This chain links TRBV10-3 with TRBJ1-2, with TRBD1 matching 9 bases. There are 15 residues in the CDR3. Germline assignment: CDR1 ENHRY and CDR2 SYGVKD. Losses at the gene ends were 11 bases for V and 3 bases for J; bases not matched to a gene: 13. The CDR3 region is CASYDWTGVDYGYTF. CDR3 DNA sequence: TGTGCCTCTTACGACTGGACAGGGGTTGACTATGGCTACACCTTC.

The chain is built from TRBV27 and TRBJ2-7, with TRBD1 matching over 12 bases. Trimming removed 6 bases from V and 2 bases from J; junction bases left unmatched: 5. The CDR3 runs to 15 residues. CDR1 and CDR2 from the germline V gene are MNHEY and SMNVEV (reference sequence). Here the CDR3 DNA reads TGTGCCAGCAGGTACGGGACAGGGGGCACCTACGAGCAGTACTTC. It encodes CASRYGTGGTYEQYF.

The rearrangement joins TRBV4-2 to TRBJ2-7; tentative D call: TRBD1 (5 bases). V was cut by 0 bases and J by 1 base, with 10 bases left in between. Germline CDR1 and CDR2: LGHNA and YNFKEQ. This CDR3 region has 15 residues. This chain's CDR3 is CASSQDLGDSYEQYF. The DNA of the CDR3 is TGTGCCAGCAGCCAAGATTTAGGGGATTCCTACGAGCAGTACTTC.

This chain connects TRBV13 to TRBJ1-2, with TRBD1 matching over 9 bases. Germline trimming cut 5 bases from V and 3 bases from J; bases unmatched to any gene: 1. Per the germline V gene, CDR1 is PRHDT and CDR2 is FYEKMQ (reference sequence). The CDR3 runs to 13 residues. CDR3: CASSRTGDYGYTF. CDR3 DNA: TGTGCCAGCAGCCGGACAGGGGACTATGGCTACACCTTC.

This clone was detected only once. The J gene is TRBJ1-5, the V gene TRBV4-1; TRBD1 might be the D (5 bases). Germline-derived CDR1 and CDR2 are MGHRA and YSYEKL. CDR3 length equals 15 residues. Trimming removed 0 bases at V and 6 bases at J, with 12 bases between. This CDR3 is CASSQDLRGGQPQHF. The CDR3 coding sequence is TGCGCCAGCAGCCAAGATCTGAGGGGCGGTCAGCCCCAGCATTTT.

The V call is TRBV7-9, the J call TRBJ2-7; 8 bases fit TRBD1. Germline assignment: CDR1 SEHNR and CDR2 FQNEAQ (reference sequence). V lost 0 bases and J lost 2; bases outside the gene matches: 3. This CDR3 contains 15 residues. DNA of the CDR3: TGTGCCAGCAGCTTAGCGGGGGGACAGGCCTACGAGCAGTACTTC. It yields the protein CASSLAGGQAYEQYF.

This clone was counted a single time. V and J are TRBV15 and TRBJ1-1; no reliable D call. The CDR3 is made up of 16 amino acids. V was shortened by 1 base and J by 4 bases, with 16 bases between the two germline ends. Germline CDR1 and CDR2: LNHNV and YYDKDF (reference sequence). The CDR3 nucleotides are TGTGCCACCAGCAGAGCCCCGCCGGAGGTCGGCACTGAAGCTTTCTTT. Translating gives CATSRAPPEVGTEAFF.

The chain employs TRBV4-2 and TRBJ2-1; no definite D call. The CDR3 has 15 residues. Trimming removed 0 bases at V and 3 bases at J, with 9 bases between. Germline V gene lookup returns CDR1 LGHNA and CDR2 YNFKEQ. CDR3 residues: CASSQDKASYNEQFF. CDR3 DNA: TGTGCCAGCAGCCAAGATAAAGCCAGCTACAATGAGCAGTTCTTC.